This T cell receptor (beta chain) was captured by sequencing in a study of blood T cell repertoires in COVID-19. The CDR3 runs 13 residues. Trimming removed 2 bases from V and 5 bases from J, with 10 bases in between. From germline, CDR1 is SGHAT and CDR2 FQNNGV. Clones were sequenced by immunoSEQ multiplex PCR, and TCRdb holds only the in-frame ones, with some missing. Of about 95,000 clones in the sample, approximately 89% are singletons; the top ten hold 17%. The chain carries TRBV11-2 and TRBJ2-7; D unresolved. This receptor was obtained from a human donor in a cohort sampled during active COVID-19. The sample comprised peripheral blood. This chain's CDR3 is CASSLSPVHEQYF. The CDR3 DNA reads as TGTGCCAGCAGCTTATCCCCTGTTCACGAGCAGTACTTC.